This T cell receptor delta chain came from a study of delta chains in infants with herpesvirus infections (dated by TCRdb to the early 2020s). Concerning the study at large: To characterize gammadelta T cell responses to primary cytomegalovirus (CMV) infection, researchers prospectively followed a birth cohort of Ugandan infants starting at birth. In infants who were infected with CMV after birth, the study searched for a public fetal Vdelta1/Vgamma8 gammadelta TCR clonotype. From PBMC, gammadelta TCRs were sequenced for 18 CMV-infected infants (one congenitally infected) and seven to nine CMV-uninfected infants who had sufficient sample available. By approximate age, the infant blood samples fell into groups of 1.5, 4, 8 and 12 months. Belgian fetal and cord blood gammadelta TCR data that had been published previously were included solely for comparison and were not produced in this cohort. What the authors observed across the whole study: Detection of the public clonotype was limited to the first time point after infection, and the public clonotype was not found in uninfected infants or in infants infected after 120 days. A small sample size and the lack of race- or environment-matched controls were noted by the authors, because CMV is acquired by nearly all Ugandans before adulthood. Public-clonotype frequency among Vdelta1 cells appeared to be inversely correlated with age at infection and was observed to decay rapidly, seemingly without persisting beyond two to three months. The public Vdelta1 clonotype was detected in about 20% of the 18 CMV-infected infants, namely three infected postnatally before 120 days of age and the congenitally infected infant. The public clonotype might still be present below the detection limit in CMV-uninfected infants.

In Kampala, Uganda, pregnant women receiving prenatal care were recruited and their infants were enrolled, and documentation of maternal HIV status was required. Weekly visits were made to families, and infant clinical information, oral swabs and peripheral blood were collected beginning at 6 weeks of age and every 4 months thereafter. Blood was drawn into heparin tubes, and PBMC were isolated via Ficoll-Paque density gradient centrifugation and then cryopreserved. This clone was counted a few times. What this receptor recognizes is not known. No much larger clone exists at a distance of one base, and base qualities are not known. V loses 5 bases at its end and J loses 0 bases; junction bases beyond the gene matches: 24. Via the germline V gene, CDR1 is TSWWSYY and CDR2 QGS. The CDR3, from cysteine to phenylalanine, totals 23 residues. This entry keeps only the CDR3 DNA: 69 bases, framed from base 1.

Library method: RT-PCR. TCR cDNA was generated by reverse transcription of PBMC RNA with SuperScript II and gamma-chain- and delta-chain-specific primers. cDNA was purified with AMPure XP beads, amplified, and indexed with Illumina adapters using the Nextera XT Index Kit. Sequencing of gammadelta TCR libraries was carried out on an Illumina MiSeq using a V2 300-cycle kit. The paper's data handling went like this. Using MiXCR v2.1.12, CDR3 sequences were assembled, and reads were mapped onto D, J and V genes obtained from GenBank. VDJtools v1.2.1 was used to perform repertoire analyses of the CDR3 clonotypes. The public reads were reprocessed by TCRdb using CATT, and rows of matching DNA were later combined. The V and J calls and clone size are TCRdb's, not the authors'. For this sample the table gives over a thousand delta-chain clones, of which about 31% were detected only once. The top ten hold 8.5% to 9.5% of the sample.

This clonotype was sampled from a human donor who was a Ugandan infant, either HIV-exposed or HIV-unexposed (not recorded which). Here the chain combines TRDV1 and TRDJ1, and TRDD3 matches 13 of the central bases. This sample comprised peripheral blood, obtained at time point 1 of longitudinal follow-up. The CDR3 in this case is CALGPSLDYWGIRGKSYTDKLIF. The DNA sequence is as follows: TGTGCTCTTGGGCCTTCCCTCGACTACTGGGGGATACGCGGGAAGTCGTACACCGATAAACTCATCTTT.